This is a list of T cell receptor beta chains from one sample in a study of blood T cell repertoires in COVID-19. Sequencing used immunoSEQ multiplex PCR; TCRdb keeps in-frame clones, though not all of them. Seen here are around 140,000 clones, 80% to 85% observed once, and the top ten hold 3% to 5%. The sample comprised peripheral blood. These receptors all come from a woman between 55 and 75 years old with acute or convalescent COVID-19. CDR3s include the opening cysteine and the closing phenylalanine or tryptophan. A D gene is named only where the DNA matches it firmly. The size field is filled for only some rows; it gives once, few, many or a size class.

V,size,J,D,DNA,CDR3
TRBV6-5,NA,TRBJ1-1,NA,TGTGCCAGTTCAACAGGGTTTCTGAACACTGAAGCTTTCTTT,CASSTGFLNTEAFF
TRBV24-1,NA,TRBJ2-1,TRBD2,TGTGCCACCAGTGATGTTCTAGCGGGGCAAGACAATGAGCAGTTCTTC,CATSDVLAGQDNEQFF
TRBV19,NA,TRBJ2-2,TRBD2,TGTGCCAGTAGTATGGGGGGGAGGACCCCCGGGGAGCTGTTTTTT,CASSMGGRTPGELFF
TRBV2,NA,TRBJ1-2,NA,TGTGCCAGCAGTGCTAACTTAGCTAACTATGGCTACACCTTC,CASSANLANYGYTF
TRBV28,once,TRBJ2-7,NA,TGTGCCAGCAGTTTAGGGGGGAACCCACCCTACGAGCAGTACTTC,CASSLGGNPPYEQYF
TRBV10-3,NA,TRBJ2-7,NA,TGTGCCATCAGTGCCCCGAGAGGGCCGGCCTACGAGCAGTACTTC,CAISAPRGPAYEQYF
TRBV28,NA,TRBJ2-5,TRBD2,TGTGCCAGCAGCCCAAGCGGGGGATCACCGGGGACCCAGTACTTC,CASSPSGGSPGTQYF
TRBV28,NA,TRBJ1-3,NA,TGTGCCAGCAGTGTTAGGTACAGGGTAAATGGAAACACCATATATTTT,CASSVRYRVNGNTIYF
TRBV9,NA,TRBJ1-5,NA,TGTGCCAGCAGCGTAGGACTCAATCAGCCCCAGCATTTT,CASSVGLNQPQHF
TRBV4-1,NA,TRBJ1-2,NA,TGCGCCAGCAGCCAAGATATCACGCGACCAGGGGACTATGGCTACACCTTC,CASSQDITRPGDYGYTF
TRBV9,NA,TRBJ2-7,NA,TGTGCCAGCAGCGTCGGACAGAGCTCCTACGAGCAGTACTTC,CASSVGQSSYEQYF
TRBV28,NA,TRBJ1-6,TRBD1,TGTGCCAGCAGTTTGAAGGGGGCTGGCTCACCCCTCCACTTT,CASSLKGAGSPLHF
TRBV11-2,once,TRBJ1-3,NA,TGTGCCACAGGGTCGAATGGAAACACCATATATTTT,CATGSNGNTIYF
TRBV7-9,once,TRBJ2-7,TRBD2,TGTGCCAGCAGCCCCACCCCCAGCGGGAGGGCCCTCTACGAGCAGTACTTC,CASSPTPSGRALYEQYF
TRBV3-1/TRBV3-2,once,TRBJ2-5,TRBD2,TGTGCCAGCAGCCTGACTAGCGAAGAGACCCAGTACTTC,CASSLTSEETQYF
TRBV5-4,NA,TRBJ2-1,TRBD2,TGTGCCAGCAGCTTGGCGGCGGGAGGTGAGCAGTTCTTC,CASSLAAGGEQFF
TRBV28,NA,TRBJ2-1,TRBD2,TGTGCCAGCAGCCCCACGGGACTAGCGGGAGGGTACCGTTACAATGAGCAGTTCTTC,CASSPTGLAGGYRYNEQFF
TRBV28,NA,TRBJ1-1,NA,TGTGCCAGCAGCCGCACCGGGCCGGGGGACACTGAAGCTTTCTTT,CASSRTGPGDTEAFF
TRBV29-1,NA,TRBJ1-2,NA,TGCAGCGCCGGAGGGGCCCGTGGCTACACCTTC,CSAGGARGYTF
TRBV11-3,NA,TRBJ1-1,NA,TGTGCCAGCAGCTTAGGTCTGCACGTGGGCTCTGAAGCTTTCTTT,CASSLGLHVGSEAFF
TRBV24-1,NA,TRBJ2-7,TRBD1,TGTGCCACCAGTGAGCGGCTGGGACAGGGCTACGAGCAGTACTTC,CATSERLGQGYEQYF
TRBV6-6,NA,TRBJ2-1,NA,TGTGCCAGCAGTACCGGGGTTAACAATGAGCAGTTCTTC,CASSTGVNNEQFF
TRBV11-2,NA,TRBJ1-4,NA,TGTGCCAGCAGCTTAGGGGCAGGCCCTACTAATGAAAAACTGTTTTTT,CASSLGAGPTNEKLFF
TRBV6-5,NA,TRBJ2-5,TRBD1,TGTGCCAGCAGTTACGGCAGGGGGTGGGAGACCCAGTACTTC,CASSYGRGWETQYF
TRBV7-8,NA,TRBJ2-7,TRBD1,TGTGCCAGCAGCCTAACGACAGGGACCTACGAGCAGTACTTC,CASSLTTGTYEQYF
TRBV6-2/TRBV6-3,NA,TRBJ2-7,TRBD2,TGTGCCAGCAGTTACAGCCGGACTAGCGGGAACGAGCAGTACTTC,CASSYSRTSGNEQYF
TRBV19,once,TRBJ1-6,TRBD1,TGTGCCAGTAGTACGACAGGGAATTCACCCCTCCACTTT,CASSTTGNSPLHF
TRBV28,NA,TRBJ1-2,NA,TGTGCCAGCAGTTCCGGGTCTGTACTCTATGGCTACACCTTC,CASSSGSVLYGYTF
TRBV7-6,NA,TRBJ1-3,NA,TGTGCCAGCAGCCCCACTACAGGAGCCAGCTCTGGAAACACCATATATTTT,CASSPTTGASSGNTIYF
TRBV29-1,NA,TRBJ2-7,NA,TGCAGCGGGCGCGGGACTCTCCCTCACGAGCAGTACTTC,CSGRGTLPHEQYF
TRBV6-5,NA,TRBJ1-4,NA,TGTGCCAGCAGAACAGGGCCAACTAATGAAAAACTGTTTTTT,CASRTGPTNEKLFF
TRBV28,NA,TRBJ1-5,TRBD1,TGTGCCAGCAGACAGGGGCGGAATCAGCCCCAGCATTTT,CASRQGRNQPQHF
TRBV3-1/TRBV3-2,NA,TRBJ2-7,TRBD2,TGTGCCAGCAGCCAAGTCAGGAGTACTAGCGACATTTACTTC,CASSQVRSTSDIYF
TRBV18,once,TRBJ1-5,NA,TGTGCCAGCTCACCAAGCGGTTCGGTTAACAATCAGCCCCAGCATTTT,CASSPSGSVNNQPQHF